The sequence of this T cell receptor (beta chain) was determined in a study of blood T cell repertoires in COVID-19. Background on the study: Acute-phase and convalescent COVID-19 samples originated in the United States, Italy and Spain. Nucleic acid was either cDNA or gDNA, and it came from T cells, B-cell-depleted T cells, or PBMCs.

Germline V gene lookup returns CDR1 SGDLS and CDR2 YYNGEE. The CDR3 spans 15 residues. With V trimmed by 0 bases and J by 7 bases, 8 bases remained unmatched. Authors' data handling: Scientists estimated how many nucleated cells there were by amplifying reference gene primers. This table comes from immunoSEQ multiplex PCR, and its TCRdb copy is limited to in-frame clones, with some not included. The DNA gave D and trimming, while V, J and clone size come from that table. The sample includes around 120,000 clones, approximately 87% of them seen just once. The rearrangement uses TRBV9 and TRBJ2-7, with 9 bases lining up with TRBD2. The TCR originated in a man between 65 and 80 years old who had recovered from COVID-19. The sequenced sample consisted of peripheral blood. The CDR3 spells CASSVGGAGGREQYF. The CDR3 DNA is TGTGCCAGCAGCGTAGGGGGAGCGGGGGGACGGGAGCAGTACTTC. The variable domain in full, with the rest retrieved from reference TRBV9 and TRBJ2-7, is DSGVTQTPKHLITATGQRVTLRCSPRSGDLSVYWYQQSLDQGLQFLIQYYNGEERAKGNILERFSAQQFPDLHSELNLSSLELGDSALYFCASSVGGAGGREQYFGPGTRLTVT.